This T cell receptor (beta chain) was recovered during a study of cytomegalovirus exposure and HLA in healthy donors. Overall study findings and caveats: V- and J-gene trimming of TCR beta was linked (in a later analysis) to a missense DCLRE1C variant. Rare TCR sequences predominated, though certain public TCRs were found in many donors.

13 Jbeta primers and 60 Vbeta primers were used for the PCR. The table came from immunoSEQ multiplex PCR; TCRdb's copy has only in-frame clones and leaves some out. The sample yields roughly 190,000 clones, more than 85% seen once. CDR3 size: 12 residues. The V end was cut by 3 bases, the J end by 9 bases, with 13 bases between. Germline values: CDR1 SGHNT, CDR2 YYREEE (reference sequence). As for this clone: The antigen is not known.

The chain combines TRBV5-4 with TRBJ2-7; a weak D match, TRBD2 (6 bases). Source material: PBMCs. This receptor was identified in a woman between 18 and 29 years old in good health and CMV-seronegative. CDR3 DNA sequence: TGTGCCAGCAGCTCACTAGCAACAGGGCAGTACTTC. Translated, it gives CASSSLATGQYF. Drawing the rest from reference TRBV5-4 and TRBJ2-7, the complete variable domain is ETGVTQSPTHLIKTRGQQVTLRCSSQSGHNTVSWYQQALGQGPQFIFQYYREEENGRGNFPPRFSGLQFPNYSSELNVNALELDDSALYLCASSSLATGQYFGPGTRLTVT.